The 24 T cell receptor beta chains below all came from one sample that was sequenced in a study of beta chain features in type 1 diabetes listed by TCRdb under 2018. On the study overall, not on this receptor specifically: In all four CD4+ subsets, TCRB CDR3 length was moderately but significantly shorter in type 1 diabetes patients.

Library preparation was by the immunoSEQ multiplex PCR assay. All of the isolated RNA was reverse transcribed with the High Capacity cDNA Reverse Transcription Kit, so expressed TCRB transcripts were sequenced. What TCRdb holds here is the immuneACCESS table cut down to in-frame rearrangements. Part of the clones is not present; checked against another copy, under half of the missing clones reflect an unresolved V gene, and the others are unexplained. This sample lists 100,000 to 150,000 clones; around 15% were detected once. Around 2.5% of the sample is held by the ten biggest clonotypes. Their antigens remain unidentified. The sequenced sample was central memory CD4+ T cells from blood. All receptors come from a man in his late teens or twenties with type 1 diabetes.

About this clone: It may be a read error: a sequence one base away is much more abundant. The chain joins TRBV30 to TRBJ2-1; possibly TRBD2 for D (7 bases). Germline values: CDR1 GTSNPN, CDR2 SVGIG (reference sequence). This CDR3 contains 14 residues. V was clipped by 3 bases and J by 15 bases, with 24 bases between them. The CDR3 here is CAWRGASGHLKWFF. In DNA, the CDR3 is TGTGCCTGGAGGGGGGCTAGCGGTCACTTAAAATGGTTCTTC.

The chain employs TRBV4-1 and TRBJ2-1; no reliable D call. Germline V gene sequence: CDR1 MGHRA, CDR2 YSYEKL. The V end was cut by 2 bases, the J end by 5 bases, with 10 bases between. This CDR3 spans 14 amino acids. The CDR3 here is CASSQRTADNEQFF. For the CDR3, the DNA is TGCGCCAGCAGCCAACGGACGGCCGACAATGAGCAGTTCTTC.

The CDR3 DNA sequence: TGTGCCAGCAGCTTAGGCGGGGAGACCACAGATACGCAGTATTTT. This codes for CASSLGGETTDTQYF. This rearrangement joins TRBV7-9 to TRBJ2-3, with a weak D call TRBD2 (6 bases). Germline V gives CDR1 SEHNR, CDR2 FQNEAQ (reference sequence). This CDR3 comprises 15 residues. Deletions cut 1 base from V and 2 bases from J, with 10 bases between. Full variable domain (rest looked up from reference TRBV7-9 and TRBJ2-3): DTGVSQNPRHKITKRGQNVTFRCDPISEHNRLYWYRQTLGQGPEFLTYFQNEAQLEKSRLLSDRFSAERPKGSFSTLEIQRTEQGDSAMYLCASSLGGETTDTQYFGPGTRLTVL.

CDR3 in amino acids: CAWSVGSHTDTQYF. DNA of the CDR3: TGTGCCTGGAGTGTAGGATCCCACACAGATACGCAGTATTTT. The V gene is TRBV30, the J gene TRBJ2-3; no firm D call. V was cut by 0 bases and J by 2 bases, with 9 bases left in between. CDR1 and CDR2 from the germline V gene are GTSNPN and SVGIG (reference sequence). The CDR3 has 14 residues.

The gene calls are TRBV21-1 and TRBJ2-3; the D segment call TRBD2 is taken from the table without a DNA check. TRBV21-1 is noted as a pseudogene. The CDR3 sequence is 15 residues long. CDR3 sequence (DNA): TGTGCCAGCCATAAGTACGGCGGGAGCACAGATACGCAGTATTTT. Translation: CASHKYGGSTDTQYF.

This clone has more than one count but fewer than ten. The same CDR3 arises from other DNA sequences in this sample as well. The rearrangement uses TRBV7-9 and TRBJ1-1; no definite D call. V shed 1 base and J shed 1 base, with 4 bases lying between them. Germline assignment: CDR1 SEHNR and CDR2 FQNEAQ (reference sequence). This CDR3 has 13 residues. The CDR3 DNA follows: TGTGCCAGCAGCTTAGAAGGGAACACTGAAGCTTTCTTT. Its protein product is CASSLEGNTEAFF.

This clone appeared a few times. A much larger clone is a single base away; this may be a read error. V usage is TRBV5-1 and J usage is TRBJ2-1; D is ambiguous. V shed 4 bases and J shed 4 bases, with 3 bases lying between them. Germline V lookup: CDR1 SGHRS, CDR2 YFSETQ. The CDR3 is 11 amino acids. For the CDR3, the DNA is TGCGCCAGCAGCCTGTACAATGAGCAGTTCTTC. Its protein is CASSLYNEQFF. Full variable domain (missing parts from reference TRBV5-1 and TRBJ2-1): KAGVTQTPRYLIKTRGQQVTLSCSPISGHRSVSWYQQTPGQGLQFLFEYFSETQRNKGNFPGRFSGRQFSNSRSEMNVSTLELGDSALYLCASSLYNEQFFGPGTRLTVL.

This clone was counted only a few times. The chain employs TRBV5-5 and TRBJ2-7; maybe TRBD1 (5 bases). Germline V gives CDR1 SGHKS, CDR2 YYEKEE (reference sequence). The CDR3 covers 13 residues. The V gene lost 4 bases and the J gene lost 4 bases, with 12 bases spanning the gap. The CDR3 spells CASSRQGQYEQYF. Written as DNA, the CDR3 is TGTGCCAGCAGCCGGCAGGGCCAATACGAGCAGTACTTC.

This clone occurred many times. The gene calls are TRBV4-2 and TRBJ2-3, with D unresolved. The CDR3 has 13 amino acids. V was shortened by 1 base and J by 2 bases, with 4 bases between the two germline ends. From germline, CDR1 is LGHNA and CDR2 YNFKEQ. In DNA, the CDR3 is TGTGCCAGCAGCCAAGCCGACACAGATACGCAGTATTTT. Protein sequence: CASSQADTDTQYF.

This clone has more than one count but fewer than ten. The DNA of the CDR3 is TGTGCCAGCACCTCCTATCTGGGCTACGAGCAGTACTTC. This translates into CASTSYLGYEQYF. The V and J genes are TRBV7-2 and TRBJ2-7; D gene ambiguous. Trimming took 7 bases from V and 3 from J, leaving 13 bases between them. CDR1 SGHTA and CDR2 FQGNSA come from the germline V gene. The CDR3 consists of 13 residues.

The rearrangement links TRBV28 to TRBJ2-5, with D unresolved. V was clipped by 3 bases and J by 0 bases, with 11 bases between them. The CDR3 is 15 residues long. Per the germline V gene, CDR1 is MDHEN and CDR2 is SYDVKM. CDR3 region: CASSLTTSYQETQYF. CDR3 DNA: TGTGCCAGCAGTTTGACAACCAGCTACCAAGAGACCCAGTACTTC.

This clone has a handful of counts. This rearrangement joins TRBV7-2 to TRBJ2-1; D might be TRBD1 (5 bases). Trimming removed 0 bases from V and 1 base from J, with 16 bases in between. This CDR3 spans 18 amino acids. CDR1 is SGHTA and CDR2 is FQGNSA in the germline V gene. CDR3 DNA: TGTGCCAGCAGCTTAGCAATCAGACAGAGAGTATCCTACAATGAGCAGTTCTTC. Amino acid sequence: CASSLAIRQRVSYNEQFF. The entire variable domain, with the rest obtained from reference TRBV7-2 and TRBJ2-1, is as follows: GAGVSQSPSNKVTEKGKDVELRCDPISGHTALYWYRQSLGQGLEFLIYFQGNSAPDKSGLPSDRFSAERTGGSVSTLTIQRTQQEDSAVYLCASSLAIRQRVSYNEQFFGPGTRLTVL.

There are many counts of this clone. The chain uses TRBV25-1 and TRBJ1-6; D is possibly TRBD1 (5 bases). The germline V gene has CDR1 MGHDK and CDR2 SYGVNS. This CDR3 region has 12 residues. V was cut by 4 bases and J by 13 bases, with 11 bases left in between. The CDR3 bases are TGTGCCAGCAGTGGTAGAGGGGACCCCCTCCACTTT. This gives the protein CASSGRGDPLHF.

The chain couples TRBV29-1 to TRBJ2-7, with D perhaps TRBD1 (5 bases). CDR1 and CDR2 (germline): SQVTM, ANQGSEA. With 4 bases removed from V and 4 bases from J, the gap between germline ends came to 17 bases. This CDR3 is built from 14 residues. CDR3: CSVADRARTYEQYF. The CDR3 coding sequence is TGCAGCGTTGCGGACCGCGCAAGGACATACGAGCAGTACTTC.

In its sample, this clone was seen a few times. The chain joins TRBV4-2 to TRBJ2-5; D gene ambiguous. Trimming took off 0 bases at V and 2 bases at J, with 7 bases between the two ends. Germline values: CDR1 LGHNA, CDR2 YNFKEQ. The length of the CDR3 is 14 residues. The CDR3 DNA follows: TGTGCCAGCAGCCAAGATCTGGGACAAGAGACCCAGTACTTC. This translates into CASSQDLGQETQYF.

This clone has a handful of counts. The rearrangement joins TRBV11-2 to TRBJ2-3, with TRBD2 matching 7 bases. CDR3 length: 16 amino acids. CDR1 is SGHAT, CDR2 FQNNGV, per germline. After removal of 6 bases from V and 0 bases from J, the junction contained 9 bases not matched to a gene. The DNA for the CDR3 is TGTGCCAGCAGTCTAGCGGCTAGCGGTAGCACAGATACGCAGTATTTT. It translates to CASSLAASGSTDTQYF.

This clone was seen a few times. This chain uses TRBV5-1 with TRBJ2-5; D remains ambiguous. The V gene's germline CDR1 is SGHRS and CDR2 YFSETQ. V gave up 5 bases and J gave up 2 bases, with 19 bases separating them. CDR3 length equals 16 residues. CDR3 bases: TGCGCCAGCAGTGCCCCGGTGACGTGGGGACAAGAGACCCAGTACTTC. Protein: CASSAPVTWGQETQYF.

V usage is TRBV6-5 and J usage is TRBJ2-7, with 11 bases identical to TRBD1. Germline assignment: CDR1 MNHEY and CDR2 SVGAGI. The CDR3 has 15 amino acids. V lost 5 bases and J lost 4; bases outside the gene matches: 7. The CDR3 DNA sequence: TGTGCCAGCAGTCGGGACAGGGGGGATATATACGAGCAGTACTTC. Protein sequence: CASSRDRGDIYEQYF.

This clone was seen a handful of times. This chain joins TRBV27 and TRBJ2-1; 8 bases fit TRBD1. V shed 5 bases, J shed 4 bases, and the junction held 7 bases outside the gene matches. This CDR3 is 15 amino acids long. Germline CDR1 is MNHEY and CDR2 is SMNVEV (reference sequence). The CDR3, as DNA: TGTGCCAGCAGTCCAAAGGACAGGGCTTACAATGAGCAGTTCTTC. It translates to CASSPKDRAYNEQFF.

This chain links TRBV5-4 with TRBJ2-5, with D possibly called TRBD1 or TRBD2 (6 bases each). The CDR3 extends over 14 amino acids. V was pared by 3 bases and J by 2 bases, with 11 bases between. Germline V gene lookup returns CDR1 SGHNT and CDR2 YYREEE (reference sequence). The CDR3 DNA is TGTGCCAGCAGCTCCCAGGGGACTCAAGAGACCCAGTACTTC. Amino acid sequence: CASSSQGTQETQYF.

The V gene is TRBV9, the J gene TRBJ1-1; D call uncertain. The CDR3 extends over 15 amino acids. V lost 3 bases and J 0 bases, leaving 12 bases between the germline ends. Germline values: CDR1 SGDLS, CDR2 YYNGEE. The CDR3 coding sequence is TGTGCCAGCAGCGCTACCCCGACCATGAACACTGAAGCTTTCTTT. Its protein product is CASSATPTMNTEAFF.

The genes are TRBV28 and TRBJ1-2; D is ambiguous. V lost 6 bases and J 8 bases, leaving 16 bases between the germline ends. The CDR3 contains 13 residues. Germline CDR1 is MDHEN and CDR2 is SYDVKM. The CDR3 spells CASSPQGGSGYTF. The CDR3 nucleotides are TGTGCCAGCAGCCCTCAAGGAGGGAGCGGCTACACCTTC.

The chain recombines TRBV11-2 with TRBJ2-7, with a weak D call TRBD1 (6 bases). Germline CDR1 reads SGHAT; CDR2 reads FQNNGV. The V gene lost 5 bases and the J gene lost 3 bases, with 20 bases spanning the gap. CDR3 length equals 16 residues. The CDR3 nucleotides are TGTGCCAGCAGCCAACCTTTACGGGACACTAGCTACGAGCAGTACTTC. It encodes CASSQPLRDTSYEQYF.

This clone has just a few counts. The chain employs TRBV27 and TRBJ1-4; no clear D. With 4 bases removed from V and 7 bases from J, the gap between germline ends came to 7 bases. The CDR3 spans 12 residues. CDR1 MNHEY and CDR2 SMNVEV come from the germline V gene (reference sequence). The CDR3 is CASSSPREKLFF. CDR3 DNA sequence: TGTGCCAGCAGTTCCCCCCGTGAAAAACTGTTTTTT.